Following are 26 T cell receptor beta chains from one sample sequenced in a study of cytomegalovirus exposure and HLA in healthy donors. Primers: 60 Vbeta forward and 13 Jbeta reverse. Clones were sequenced by immunoSEQ multiplex PCR, and TCRdb holds only the in-frame ones, with some missing. The repertoire holds some 200,000 clones, with approximately 80% as singletons. Source material: PBMCs. The origin of the receptors is a woman aged 30 to 39 in good health and CMV-seronegative.

V and J are TRBV7-3 and TRBJ2-7, with 10 nucleotides matching TRBD2. J gave up 0 bases and V 1 base, and 3 bases lay outside the gene matches. CDR3 length equals 16 residues. CDR1 is SGHTA, CDR2 FQGTGA, per germline. The CDR3 DNA is TGTGCCAGCAGCTTAAAGGCTAGCGGGAGCTCCTACGAGCAGTACTTC. Encoded protein: CASSLKASGSSYEQYF.

The chain uses TRBV7-9 and TRBJ2-1; D is uncertain. The CDR3 runs 12 residues. V was clipped by 3 bases and J by 8 bases, with 8 bases between them. Germline CDR1 is SEHNR and CDR2 is FQNEAQ (reference sequence). As DNA, the CDR3 is TGTGCCAGCAGCTTCACCGGTTATGAGCAGTTCTTC. Translating gives CASSFTGYEQFF.

V usage is TRBV19 and J usage is TRBJ1-5; possible D gene TRBD1, 5 bases. V was shortened by 0 bases and J by 0 bases, with 15 bases between the two germline ends. CDR1 and CDR2 from the germline V gene are LNHDA and SQIVND (reference sequence). This CDR3 has 18 residues. In nucleotides, the CDR3 is TGTGCCAGTAGTATAGAGTGGAGGGGAGTGTCTAGCAATCAGCCCCAGCATTTT. Amino acids: CASSIEWRGVSSNQPQHF.

The chain links TRBV11-2 to TRBJ1-4, with 7 positions matching TRBD1. The CDR3 consists of 13 residues. Trimming at V came to 5 bases and at J to 11 bases, leaving 8 bases not matched to a gene. Germline assignment: CDR1 SGHAT and CDR2 FQNNGV. CDR3 region: CASSPSGQRKLFF. The DNA of the CDR3 is TGTGCCAGCAGCCCCTCGGGACAGCGGAAACTGTTTTTT.

The rearrangement links TRBV30 to TRBJ2-1, with TRBD2 identical over 8 bases. Germline V gene sequence: CDR1 GTSNPN, CDR2 SVGIG (reference sequence). The CDR3 runs to 13 residues. Trimming took 3 bases from V and 5 from J; bases not matched to a gene: 3. The CDR3 reads CAWSGLADNEQFF. CDR3 nucleotides: TGTGCCTGGAGCGGACTAGCAGACAATGAGCAGTTCTTC.

This clone showed up just once. This chain connects TRBV11-2 to TRBJ1-3; D gene unclear. CDR1 and CDR2 (germline): SGHAT, FQNNGV. The CDR3 contains 14 residues. Trimming removed 7 bases from V and 4 bases from J, with 14 bases in between. CDR3 amino acids: CASTPFLVGNTIYF. The CDR3 region has the DNA TGTGCCAGCACCCCATTCTTAGTAGGAAACACCATATATTTT.

The V gene is TRBV9, the J gene TRBJ1-1, with no clear D. Deletions cut 3 bases from V and 0 bases from J, with 9 bases between. From germline, CDR1 is SGDLS and CDR2 YYNGEE. The CDR3 consists of 14 residues. The CDR3 DNA reads TGTGCCAGCAGCGCGGGGAGGATGAACACTGAAGCTTTCTTT. Protein: CASSAGRMNTEAFF. The full variable domain, rest sourced from reference TRBV9 and TRBJ1-1, is DSGVTQTPKHLITATGQRVTLRCSPRSGDLSVYWYQQSLDQGLQFLIQYYNGEERAKGNILERFSAQQFPDLHSELNLSSLELGDSALYFCASSAGRMNTEAFFGQGTRLTVV.

The chain is built from TRBV10-3 and TRBJ1-3; no definite D call. The V gene lost 0 bases and the J gene lost 4 bases, with 13 bases spanning the gap. This CDR3 contains 16 residues. CDR1 and CDR2 (germline): ENHRY, SYGVKD. CDR3 sequence: CAISESGPRGGNTIYF. DNA for the CDR3: TGTGCCATCAGTGAGTCGGGCCCACGGGGAGGAAACACCATATATTTT.

This chain links TRBV5-3 with TRBJ2-1, with 11 bases lining up with TRBD1. TRBV5-3 is treated as an ORF (open reading frame) with a function not yet certain. After removal of 4 bases from V and 1 base from J, the junction contained 7 bases not matched to a gene. This CDR3 is built from 17 residues. Written as DNA, the CDR3 is TGTGCCAGAAGCGGAAAAGGGACAGGGGGTTCCTACAATGAGCAGTTCTTC. It encodes CARSGKGTGGSYNEQFF.

V usage is TRBV11-2 and J usage is TRBJ2-7; no definite D call. The length of the CDR3 is 13 residues. CDR1 is SGHAT, CDR2 FQNNGV, per germline. The V and J ends lost 8 bases and 1 base respectively, with 12 bases between them. The CDR3 bases are TGTGCCAGCTCTTCCTGGCGGTCCTACGAGCAGTACTTC. Translation: CASSSWRSYEQYF.

CDR3 nucleotides: TGCGCCAGCAGTCCTCCCATAGGGGGCATCGGCTACGAGCAGTACTTC. It yields the protein CASSPPIGGIGYEQYF. The rearrangement joins TRBV4-1 to TRBJ2-7; 7 positions agree with TRBD1. The CDR3 has 16 residues. The germline gives CDR1 MGHRA, CDR2 YSYEKL. V lost 6 bases and J lost 3; bases outside the gene matches: 14.

The chain combines TRBV27 with TRBJ2-1; 7 bases line up with TRBD2. Germline CDR1 reads MNHEY; CDR2 reads SMNVEV (reference sequence). This CDR3 spans 21 amino acids. V was clipped by 6 bases and J by 9 bases; unmatched bases: 32. Here the CDR3 DNA reads TGTGCCAGCAGGGCCGGTCAACTTGGGGTCAAAAAGGAGCGGGGAGGGCGTGAGCAGTTCTTC. Its translation is CASRAGQLGVKKERGGREQFF.

This chain joins TRBV14 and TRBJ2-5; TRBD2 agrees at 12 bases. This CDR3 has 14 residues. V lost 4 bases and J lost 4; bases outside the gene matches: 1. The germline gives CDR1 SGHDN, CDR2 FVKESK. The CDR3 sequence is CASSPGLAGETQYF. The CDR3 DNA follows: TGTGCCAGCAGCCCGGGACTAGCGGGAGAGACCCAGTACTTC.

This chain links TRBV5-1 with TRBJ2-5, with D possibly being TRBD1 (6 bases). The J call may be wrong; the DNA end is better matched by TRBJ2-7. Per germline, CDR1 SGHRS and CDR2 YFSETQ. This CDR3 has 16 residues. The CDR3: CASSSRLTGNTYEQYF. The DNA for the CDR3 is TGCGCCAGCAGCTCTCGCCTCACAGGGAACACCTACGAGCAGTACTTC.

The chain uses TRBV2 and TRBJ1-2; D is ambiguous. The CDR3 totals 14 residues. V shed 4 bases and J shed 3 bases, with 12 bases lying between them. Per germline, CDR1 SNHLY and CDR2 FYNNEI. Written as DNA, the CDR3 is TGTGCCAGCAGTGTGGAAGGTGACTACTATGGCTACACCTTC. Translating it yields CASSVEGDYYGYTF. The entire variable domain, with the rest obtained from reference TRBV2 and TRBJ1-2, is as follows: EPEVTQTPSHQVTQMGQEVILRCVPISNHLYFYWYRQILGQKVEFLVSFYNNEISEKSEIFDDQFSVERPDGSNFTLKIRSTKLEDSAMYFCASSVEGDYYGYTFGSGTRLTVV.

This clone has only a few counts. The chain uses TRBV7-2 and TRBJ1-5; maybe TRBD1 (5 bases). The CDR3 runs 15 residues. The germline V and J ends were trimmed by 6 bases and 5 bases, with 17 bases remaining between them. Germline lookup yields CDR1 SGHTA and CDR2 FQGNSA. CDR3 loop: CASRRDSFRHQPQHF. Here the CDR3 DNA reads TGTGCCAGCAGACGAGACAGCTTTAGGCATCAGCCCCAGCATTTT. Using reference TRBV7-2 and TRBJ1-5 for the parts outside the CDR3, the full variable domain is GAGVSQSPSNKVTEKGKDVELRCDPISGHTALYWYRQSLGQGLEFLIYFQGNSAPDKSGLPSDRFSAERTGGSVSTLTIQRTQQEDSAVYLCASRRDSFRHQPQHFGDGTRLSIL.

The rearrangement uses TRBV19 and TRBJ1-1, with 11 positions matching TRBD1. Germline CDR1 reads LNHDA; CDR2 reads SQIVND (reference sequence). The V segment lost 5 bases and the J segment 5 bases; nucleotides outside the gene matches: 13. The CDR3 extends over 17 amino acids. The CDR3 loop is CASSLLPRTGGKTEAFF. CDR3 bases: TGTGCCAGTAGTCTCCTCCCTCGGACAGGGGGCAAGACTGAAGCTTTCTTT.

This clone was counted only a few times. The chain links TRBV27 to TRBJ2-1; 8 nucleotides agree with TRBD2. CDR1 MNHEY and CDR2 SMNVEV come from the germline V gene (reference sequence). V lost 5 bases to trimming and J lost 5 bases; unmatched junction nucleotides: 14. This CDR3 comprises 17 residues. The CDR3 protein is CASSPLTASGSDNEQFF. CDR3 nucleotides: TGTGCCAGCAGTCCTCTTACGGCTAGCGGGTCCGACAATGAGCAGTTCTTC.

This sequence joins TRBV4-1 and TRBJ2-1; 9 nucleotides align to TRBD1. This CDR3 has 16 residues. Germline assignment: CDR1 MGHRA and CDR2 YSYEKL. V lost 5 bases and J lost 0; bases outside the gene matches: 5. CDR3 nucleotides: TGCGCCAGCAGCTCCCGACAGGGGGGCTCCTACAATGAGCAGTTCTTC. Translated: CASSSRQGGSYNEQFF.

This chain joins TRBV7-8 and TRBJ1-2, with D maybe TRBD1 (5 bases). Germline V gene data show CDR1 as SGHVS and CDR2 as FQNEAQ. Trimming cost V 0 bases and J 8 bases, with 13 bases left between them. The CDR3 covers 14 residues. For the CDR3, the DNA is TGTGCCAGCAGCTTAGCAGGGGCCCTTGGCGGCTACACCTTC. This encodes CASSLAGALGGYTF.

This rearrangement joins TRBV7-8 to TRBJ1-2; 7 bases align to TRBD1. CDR3 length: 15 residues. CDR1 SGHVS and CDR2 FQNEAQ come from the germline V gene. Trimming took 2 bases from V and 4 from J; bases not matched to a gene: 7. As DNA, the CDR3 is TGTGCCAGCAGCTTACGGACAGGAATGACCTATGGCTACACCTTC. Translated, it gives CASSLRTGMTYGYTF.

This chain connects TRBV7-9 to TRBJ2-7; D is undetermined. Germline V lookup: CDR1 SEHNR, CDR2 FQNEAQ (reference sequence). The germline V and J ends were trimmed by 5 bases and 1 base, with 12 bases remaining between them. The CDR3 extends over 14 amino acids. CDR3 sequence (DNA): TGTGCCAGCAGCCCCGGTATCGGGTCCTACGAGCAGTACTTC. It codes for CASSPGIGSYEQYF. Drawing the rest from reference TRBV7-9 and TRBJ2-7, the complete variable domain is DTGVSQNPRHKITKRGQNVTFRCDPISEHNRLYWYRQTLGQGPEFLTYFQNEAQLEKSRLLSDRFSAERPKGSFSTLEIQRTEQGDSAMYLCASSPGIGSYEQYFGPGTRLTVT.

The rearrangement joins TRBV7-6 to TRBJ1-4, with 8 bases identical to TRBD1. The ends lost 1 base at V and 9 bases at J; junction bases unmatched: 7. This CDR3 has 15 residues. Germline lookup yields CDR1 SGHVS and CDR2 FNYEAQ. This chain's CDR3 is CASSLVRGQEKKLFF. As DNA, the CDR3 is TGTGCCAGCAGCTTAGTAAGGGGACAGGAGAAAAAACTGTTTTTT. Complete variable domain (other parts from reference TRBV7-6 and TRBJ1-4): GAGVSQSPRYKVTKRGQDVALRCDPISGHVSLYWYRQALGQGPEFLTYFNYEAQQDKSGLPNDRFSAERPEGSISTLTIQRTEQRDSAMYRCASSLVRGQEKKLFFGSGTQLSVL.

The rearrangement uses TRBV29-1 and TRBJ1-1; D perhaps matches TRBD1 (5 bases). From germline, CDR1 is SQVTM and CDR2 ANQGSEA. V dropped 7 bases and J dropped 1 base, with 13 bases sitting between them. The CDR3 is made up of 13 amino acids. Written as DNA, the CDR3 is TGCAGCGCTCTAAGGGGCGGGAACACTGAAGCTTTCTTT. Translated, it gives CSALRGGNTEAFF.

This chain joins TRBV19 and TRBJ2-7; a possible D gene is TRBD2 (5 bases). Trimming cost V 6 bases and J 0 bases, with 6 bases left between them. The CDR3 runs to 12 residues. The germline CDR1 and CDR2 sequences are LNHDA and SQIVND (reference sequence). CDR3 sequence reads: CASSDYSYEQYF. CDR3 in DNA: TGTGCCAGTAGCGACTACTCCTACGAGCAGTACTTC.

The V call is TRBV6-5, the J call TRBJ1-2, with D unresolved. Germline V lookup: CDR1 MNHEY, CDR2 SVGAGI. Trimming removed 8 bases at V and 3 bases at J, with 13 bases between. The CDR3 runs to 13 residues. The CDR3: CASSAGEDYGYTF. As DNA, the CDR3 is TGTGCCAGCTCTGCCGGGGAGGACTATGGCTACACCTTC.